This note documents a single T cell receptor beta chain sequence. Its specificity is unknown. A junction boundary mismatches the germline segment, possibly from a read error. This sample was taken from a study of CD8+CD57+ T cells in acquired aplastic anemia. Across the study: The study obtained an average of 3.2 ug of DNA from sorted CD4+ and CD8+ cells.

CDR3 length: 13 residues. Germline CDR1 reads LNHDA; CDR2 reads SQIVND (reference sequence). Study findings and constraints: Patients showed no significant difference from controls in CD8+ Simpson's diversity. Twenty-nine CD8+ CDR3 sequences were shared between patients and controls.

It was patients with CD8+CD57+ cell expansion by flow cytometry who were chosen for sequencing. It was genomic DNA that served as the template for profiling TCR beta VDJ and CDR3. In TCRdb, the reads were re-called with MiXCR into one record per CDR3 protein. This sample has fewer than 250,000 distinct CDR3 sequences, with less than 60% found just once. This sequence joins TRBV19 and TRBJ2-3; D is ambiguous. Sequences were obtained from sorted CD4+, CD8+, or CD8+CD57+ T cells (not recorded which) from PBMCs. This receptor was obtained from a human donor with aplastic anemia. CDR3 bases: TGCGCCAGTAGTATTGGGATCACAGATACGCAGTATTTT. Translating it yields CASSIGITDTQYF.